This entry lists 27 T cell receptor beta chains sequenced from one sample in a study of blood T cell repertoires in COVID-19. Libraries were prepared by immunoSEQ multiplex PCR; TCRdb keeps only in-frame clonotypes and omits some of them. The sample has around 210,000 clones, 70% to 85% seen once. The sample comprised peripheral blood. These receptors all stem from a human donor in a cohort sampled during active COVID-19.

This chain connects TRBV10-1 to TRBJ1-1; tentatively, D is TRBD1 (5 bases). Trimming cost V 5 bases and J 0 bases, with 10 bases left between them. Germline loops: CDR1 WNHNN, CDR2 SYGVQD (reference sequence). The CDR3 is made up of 14 amino acids. CDR3 residues: CASSPGTVNTEAFF. The CDR3 coding sequence is TGCGCCAGCAGTCCTGGGACTGTGAACACTGAAGCTTTCTTT.

The chain has TRBV30 and TRBJ2-7; 8 nucleotides align to TRBD2. CDR1 and CDR2 from the germline V gene are GTSNPN and SVGIG (reference sequence). The CDR3 spans 15 residues. With 0 bases clipped from V and 4 bases from J, the junction kept 8 bases outside the gene matches. The CDR3 coding sequence is TGTGCCTGGAGTGTAATAGGGACTAGTATATACGAGCAGTACTTC. Protein product: CAWSVIGTSIYEQYF.

The chain combines TRBV7-8 with TRBJ1-2, with D uncertain. Trimming took 0 bases from V and 0 from J, leaving 8 bases between them. The CDR3 length is 15 residues. Germline V gene data show CDR1 as SGHVS and CDR2 as FQNEAQ. Here the CDR3 reads CASSLAIGANYGYTF. The CDR3 DNA is TGTGCCAGCAGCTTAGCGATAGGAGCTAACTATGGCTACACCTTC.

The V gene is TRBV6-5, the J gene TRBJ2-1; 12 nucleotides align to TRBD2. V lost 6 bases to trimming and J lost 7 bases; unmatched junction nucleotides: 4. Per the germline V gene, CDR1 is MNHEY and CDR2 is SVGAGI. This CDR3 has 14 residues. CDR3 nucleotide sequence: TGTGCCAGCAGAATGACTAGCGGGAGAAATGAGCAGTTCTTC. Translated: CASRMTSGRNEQFF.

The rearrangement links TRBV4-1 to TRBJ2-7, with 8 bases identical to TRBD2. Germline CDR1 is MGHRA and CDR2 is YSYEKL. This CDR3 is built from 15 residues. V shed 1 base, J shed 2 bases, and the junction held 4 bases outside the gene matches. The DNA for the CDR3 is TGCGCCAGCAGCCAAGGGGCGGGAGGACCCTACGAGCAGTACTTC. It specifies CASSQGAGGPYEQYF.

The chain couples TRBV7-2 to TRBJ2-3, with 14 bases identical to TRBD2. The germline gives CDR1 SGHTA, CDR2 FQGNSA. Trimming cost V 4 bases and J 5 bases; bases outside gene matches: 8. CDR3 length: 17 residues. In DNA form, the CDR3 reads TGTGCCAGCAGCTCCCCAGGACTAGCGGGAGGAAGAGATACGCAGTATTTT. Protein product: CASSSPGLAGGRDTQYF.

The genes are TRBV18 and TRBJ1-1; no firm D call. The V and J ends lost 3 bases and 1 base respectively, with 18 bases between them. The CDR3 contains 17 residues. CDR1 is KGHSH and CDR2 is LQKENI in the germline V gene. The CDR3, as DNA: TGTGCCAGCTCACCCGACCTAGTGGCAGCGAAGAACACTGAAGCTTTCTTT. Amino acids: CASSPDLVAAKNTEAFF. The full variable domain, with the rest looked up from reference TRBV18 and TRBJ1-1, is NAGVMQNPRHLVRRRGQEARLRCSPMKGHSHVYWYRQLPEEGLKFMVYLQKENIIDESGMPKERFSAEFPKEGPSILRIQQVVRGDSAAYFCASSPDLVAAKNTEAFFGQGTRLTVV.

The V and J genes are TRBV28 and TRBJ1-4, with 8 positions matching TRBD1. Germline V gene lookup returns CDR1 MDHEN and CDR2 SYDVKM. Losses at the gene ends were 8 bases for V and 2 bases for J; bases not matched to a gene: 1. This CDR3 contains 13 residues. CDR3 region: CASQGATNEKLFF. The CDR3 DNA sequence: TGTGCCAGCCAGGGGGCCACTAATGAAAAACTGTTTTTT.

This clone was recorded once. The rearrangement joins TRBV18 to TRBJ2-7; 10 positions agree with TRBD1. The CDR3 sequence is 15 residues long. Germline V gene sequence: CDR1 KGHSH, CDR2 LQKENI. V was pared by 3 bases and J by 5 bases, with 7 bases of the junction left unmatched. Here the CDR3 reads CASSPPGQGLHEQYF. DNA for the CDR3: TGTGCCAGCTCACCTCCGGGACAGGGGCTCCACGAGCAGTACTTC.

V is TRBV7-2 and J is TRBJ1-6; D possibly corresponds to TRBD1 (5 bases). Germline V gene sequence: CDR1 SGHTA, CDR2 FQGNSA. The V end lost 5 bases, the J end lost 7 bases, and 18 bases lay between the germline ends. The CDR3 loop spans 16 amino acids. CDR3 nucleotide sequence: TGTGCCAGCAGCCCCGGCAGGGCGGGAGGGAATTCACCCCTCCACTTT. This sequence encodes CASSPGRAGGNSPLHF. Based on the CDR3 plus reference TRBV7-2 and TRBJ1-6, the full variable domain is GAGVSQSPSNKVTEKGKDVELRCDPISGHTALYWYRQSLGQGLEFLIYFQGNSAPDKSGLPSDRFSAERTGGSVSTLTIQRTQQEDSAVYLCASSPGRAGGNSPLHFGNGTRLTVT.

J is TRBJ2-5 and V is TRBV29-1; tentatively, D is TRBD1 (5 bases). The V gene lost 7 bases and the J gene lost 0 bases, with 12 bases spanning the gap. Looked up from germline, CDR1 is SQVTM and CDR2 is ANQGSEA. This CDR3 comprises 13 residues. Here the CDR3 reads CSALGRNQETQYF. Written as DNA, the CDR3 is TGCAGCGCCCTGGGGCGGAACCAAGAGACCCAGTACTTC.

V gene TRBV5-1 combines with J gene TRBJ1-2, with 9 bases matching TRBD1. CDR3 size: 15 residues. Germline V CDR1 and CDR2: SGHRS, YFSETQ. J lost 4 bases, V lost 6 bases, and 10 bases had no gene match. The CDR3, as DNA: TGCGCCAGCACCAAAACAGGGGGCCAGGGCTATGGCTACACCTTC. This sequence encodes CASTKTGGQGYGYTF.

This clone was picked up a small number of times. The chain links TRBV2 to TRBJ1-3; a possible D gene is TRBD1 (5 bases). V shed 9 bases and J shed 0 bases, with 6 bases lying between them. The CDR3 loop spans 12 amino acids. Germline CDR1 and CDR2: SNHLY and FYNNEI. DNA for the CDR3: TGTGCCAGTAGGGGCTCTGGAAACACCATATATTTT. This sequence encodes CASRGSGNTIYF.

V gene TRBV7-8 combines with J gene TRBJ2-3; 7 nucleotides line up with TRBD1. Germline CDR1 SGHVS, CDR2 FQNEAQ. The CDR3 is 13 residues long. J lost 1 base, V lost 7 bases, and 2 bases had no gene match. The CDR3 loop is CASNQGGTDTQYF. DNA for the CDR3: TGTGCCAGCAACCAGGGGGGCACAGATACGCAGTATTTT.

The sample holds one count of this clone. CDR3 amino acids: CASSTPGGWETQYF. In nucleotides, the CDR3 is TGTGCCAGCAGTACCCCCGGGGGATGGGAGACCCAGTACTTC. The chain recombines TRBV28 with TRBJ2-5; D may be TRBD2 (6 bases). Germline V gives CDR1 MDHEN, CDR2 SYDVKM. Between the trimmed V and J ends, which lost 5 bases and 5 bases, there was a span of 15 bases. CDR3 length: 14 residues.

The chain couples TRBV28 to TRBJ1-2, with D possibly matching TRBD1 (5 bases). V dropped 11 bases and J dropped 4 bases, with 17 bases sitting between them. There are 13 residues in the CDR3. Germline loops: CDR1 MDHEN, CDR2 SYDVKM. CDR3 coding DNA: TGTGCCGCCTTGATGGAGGGGACCTATGGCTACACCTTC. This sequence encodes CAALMEGTYGYTF.

This clone was seen ten or more times. The chain joins TRBV11-3 to TRBJ2-6; 11 nucleotides match TRBD1. The junction had 7 bases not matched to a gene; V was cut back by 5 bases and J by 4 bases. Germline V gene lookup returns CDR1 SGHNT and CDR2 YENEEA. This CDR3 has 17 amino acids. Written as DNA, the CDR3 is TGTGCCAGCAGCCCTGGACAGGGGGCTTCAGGGGCCAACGTCCTGACTTTC. This gives the protein CASSPGQGASGANVLTF.

The chain joins TRBV7-9 to TRBJ1-2; 11 bases map to TRBD1. Unmatched junction bases numbered 5, after V lost 2 bases and J lost 3 bases. The CDR3 consists of 16 residues. CDR1 and CDR2 (germline): SEHNR, FQNEAQ (reference sequence). CDR3 protein: CASSLLDRGPHYGYTF. The DNA of the CDR3 is TGTGCCAGCAGCTTATTGGACAGGGGGCCACACTATGGCTACACCTTC.

The gene calls are TRBV19 and TRBJ2-1; 10 bases match TRBD1. With 1 base clipped from V and 6 bases from J, the junction kept 6 bases outside the gene matches. The CDR3 is made up of 16 amino acids. Germline V gene lookup returns CDR1 LNHDA and CDR2 SQIVND (reference sequence). DNA for the CDR3: TGTGCCAGTAGTATAGGGGGACAGGGGAGGATCAATGAGCAGTTCTTC. Residues: CASSIGGQGRINEQFF.

The V and J genes are TRBV7-9 and TRBJ2-7; D possibly corresponds to TRBD2 (5 bases). This CDR3 is built from 15 residues. CDR1 SEHNR and CDR2 FQNEAQ come from the germline V gene (reference sequence). Trimming took 0 bases from V and 0 from J, leaving 9 bases between them. CDR3 nucleotide sequence: TGTGCCAGCAGCTTAGCCGGGGAGCGCTCCTACGAGCAGTACTTC. Protein: CASSLAGERSYEQYF.

The rearrangement links TRBV5-1 to TRBJ2-7, with TRBD1 as a possible D gene (7 bases). Germline V lookup: CDR1 SGHRS, CDR2 YFSETQ. The V end lost 4 bases, the J end lost 3 bases, and 23 bases lay between the germline ends. The CDR3 runs to 17 residues. In nucleotides, the CDR3 is TGCGCCAGCAGCGGAGGGACAGCCCCCTTTGCCTACTACGAGCAGTACTTC. Protein: CASSGGTAPFAYYEQYF.

On this clone itself: Other nucleotide sequences from this sample produce the same CDR3. This chain uses TRBV18 with TRBJ2-3; 10 nucleotides align to TRBD2. CDR3 length: 16 residues. After removal of 3 bases from V and 1 base from J, the junction contained 4 bases not matched to a gene. In germline, CDR1 is KGHSH, CDR2 LQKENI. CDR3 DNA sequence: TGTGCCAGCTCACCCCCAGGACTAGCGGGCACAGATACGCAGTATTTT. Residues: CASSPPGLAGTDTQYF. The whole variable domain, filled in from reference TRBV18 and TRBJ2-3, reads NAGVMQNPRHLVRRRGQEARLRCSPMKGHSHVYWYRQLPEEGLKFMVYLQKENIIDESGMPKERFSAEFPKEGPSILRIQQVVRGDSAAYFCASSPPGLAGTDTQYFGPGTRLTVL.

This clone was found once. DNA for the CDR3: TGTGCCAGCAGTGAGGGTGGGAGTGGGGGCTACACCTTC. This sequence encodes CASSEGGSGGYTF. The chain employs TRBV2 and TRBJ1-2, with no clear D. Between the trimmed V and J ends, which lost 3 bases and 8 bases, there was a span of 13 bases. The CDR3 extends over 13 amino acids. Per the germline V gene, CDR1 is SNHLY and CDR2 is FYNNEI.

This clone has just one count. This chain connects TRBV28 to TRBJ2-7; 8 bases fit TRBD1. V lost 10 bases to trimming and J lost 5 bases; unmatched junction nucleotides: 7. Germline lookup yields CDR1 MDHEN and CDR2 SYDVKM. CDR3 size: 12 residues. In DNA form, the CDR3 reads TGTGCCACCCGACAGGGGTCTCACGAGCAGTACTTC. It codes for CATRQGSHEQYF.

The V gene is TRBV3-1 (or the pseudogene TRBV3-2), the J gene TRBJ2-7; 7 nucleotides line up with TRBD2. Germline CDR1 reads LGHDT; CDR2 reads YNNKEL (reference sequence). J gave up 3 bases and V 4 bases, and 9 bases lay outside the gene matches. This CDR3 has 15 amino acids. The CDR3 reads CASSRISGLFYEQYF. The CDR3 DNA reads TGTGCCAGCAGCCGCATTAGCGGGCTGTTCTACGAGCAGTACTTC.

The chain is built from TRBV7-8 and TRBJ1-5, with 10 bases aligning to TRBD1. The V gene's germline CDR1 is SGHVS and CDR2 FQNEAQ. V shed 6 bases and J 0 bases; nucleotides not matched to a gene: 2. The length of the CDR3 is 15 residues. CDR3 nucleotides: TGTGCCAGCAGGGGACAGGGGAATAGCAATCAGCCCCAGCATTTT. Protein product: CASRGQGNSNQPQHF.

The chain combines TRBV5-1 with TRBJ2-5; 7 bases are a match to TRBD1. CDR1 and CDR2 from the germline V gene are SGHRS and YFSETQ. This CDR3 region has 14 residues. With V trimmed by 4 bases and J by 5 bases, 8 bases remained unmatched. In DNA, the CDR3 is TGCGCCAGCAGCGGGACCACAGGGGTGGAGACCCAGTACTTC. Its translation is CASSGTTGVETQYF.